The 5 T cell receptor beta chains reported below all come from one sample, sequenced in a study of blood T cells in healthy people across ages. A second PCR of 7 to 11 cycles used a sample-barcoded 5' primer and a J-beta primer mix. TCRdb re-derived calls from the 5' RACE reads in MiXCR, one entry per CDR3 protein. The sample contains over 1,300,000 distinct CDR3 sequences, 45% to 70% of which appear only once. The source material was blood. The receptors come from a man younger than 30 in good health.

The rearrangement joins TRBV20-1 to TRBJ2-7; no reliable D call. With 0 bases removed from V and 4 bases from J, the gap between germline ends came to 7 bases. There are 12 residues in the CDR3. The germline CDR1 and CDR2 sequences are DFQATT and SNEGSKA (reference sequence). CDR3 amino acids: CSARDQRYEQYF. CDR3 nucleotides: TGCAGTGCTAGAGATCAGAGATACGAGCAGTACTTC.

The chain recombines TRBV7-9 with TRBJ2-1, with D unresolved. Germline V gene sequence: CDR1 SEHNR, CDR2 FQNEAQ (reference sequence). This CDR3 comprises 11 residues. Trimming removed 5 bases at V and 10 bases at J, with 9 bases between. The CDR3 DNA reads TGTGCCAGCAGCCAGCAAGGGGAGCAGTTCTTC. Protein sequence: CASSQQGEQFF.

The chain uses TRBV11-2 and TRBJ2-6; the match to TRBD2 covers 7 bases. CDR1 is SGHAT, CDR2 FQNNGV, per germline. J gave up 0 bases and V 6 bases, and 11 bases lay outside the gene matches. This CDR3 comprises 18 residues. The CDR3 DNA is TGTGCCAGCAGTTCCCGCGGGAGTTCCTTCTCTGGGGCCAACGTCCTGACTTTC. As protein: CASSSRGSSFSGANVLTF.

This clonotype came up a few times. This chain connects TRBV7-9 to TRBJ2-3, with 9 nucleotides matching TRBD2. V shed 4 bases, J shed 3 bases, and the junction held 8 bases outside the gene matches. This CDR3 is built from 16 residues. CDR1 and CDR2 (germline): SEHNR, FQNEAQ (reference sequence). The CDR3 nucleotides read TGTGCCAGCAGCTCCAGACTAGCGGCCCTGACAGATACGCAGTATTTT. This codes for CASSSRLAALTDTQYF.

This chain links TRBV29-1 with TRBJ1-2; D uncertain. CDR1 and CDR2 (germline): SQVTM, ANQGSEA. V lost 0 bases and J lost 6, with 8 bases in between. There are 12 residues in the CDR3. DNA of the CDR3: TGCAGCGTTGAAGACTTGGAGGATGGCTACACCTTC. Amino acid sequence: CSVEDLEDGYTF.